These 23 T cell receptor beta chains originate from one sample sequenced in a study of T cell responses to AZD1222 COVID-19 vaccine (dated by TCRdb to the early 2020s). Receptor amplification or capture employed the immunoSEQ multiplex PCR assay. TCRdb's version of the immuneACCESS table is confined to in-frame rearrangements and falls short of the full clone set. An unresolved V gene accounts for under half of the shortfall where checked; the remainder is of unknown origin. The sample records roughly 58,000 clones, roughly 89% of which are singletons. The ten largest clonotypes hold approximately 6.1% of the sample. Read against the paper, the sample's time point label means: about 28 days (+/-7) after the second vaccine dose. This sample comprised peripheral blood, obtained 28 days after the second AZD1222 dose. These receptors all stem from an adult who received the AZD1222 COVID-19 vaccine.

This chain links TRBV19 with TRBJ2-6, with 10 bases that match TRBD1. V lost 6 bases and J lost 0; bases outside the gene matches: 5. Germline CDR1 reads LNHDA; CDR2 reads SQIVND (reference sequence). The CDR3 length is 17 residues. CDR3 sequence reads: CASRIRDRGSGANVLTF. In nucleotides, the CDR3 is TGTGCCAGTAGGATCCGGGACAGGGGCTCTGGGGCCAACGTCCTGACTTTC.

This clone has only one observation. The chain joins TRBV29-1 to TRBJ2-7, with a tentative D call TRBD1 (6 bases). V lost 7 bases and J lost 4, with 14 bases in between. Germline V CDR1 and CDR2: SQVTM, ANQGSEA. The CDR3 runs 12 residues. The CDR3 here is CSGGPDSYEQYF. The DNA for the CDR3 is TGCAGCGGGGGCCCGGACAGTTACGAGCAGTACTTC.

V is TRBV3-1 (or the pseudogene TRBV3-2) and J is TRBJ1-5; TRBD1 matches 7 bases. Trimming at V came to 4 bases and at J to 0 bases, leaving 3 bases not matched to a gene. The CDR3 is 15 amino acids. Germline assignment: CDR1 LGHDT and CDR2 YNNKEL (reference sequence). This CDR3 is CASSLGQVSNQPQHF. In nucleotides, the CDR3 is TGTGCCAGCAGCCTAGGACAGGTTAGCAATCAGCCCCAGCATTTT.

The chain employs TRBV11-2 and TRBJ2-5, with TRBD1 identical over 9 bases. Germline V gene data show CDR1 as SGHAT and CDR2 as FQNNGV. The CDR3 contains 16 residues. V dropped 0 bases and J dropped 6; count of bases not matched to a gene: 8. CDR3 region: CASSLEGTGYAKTQYF. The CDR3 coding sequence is TGTGCCAGCAGCTTAGAGGGGACAGGGTATGCGAAGACCCAGTACTTC.

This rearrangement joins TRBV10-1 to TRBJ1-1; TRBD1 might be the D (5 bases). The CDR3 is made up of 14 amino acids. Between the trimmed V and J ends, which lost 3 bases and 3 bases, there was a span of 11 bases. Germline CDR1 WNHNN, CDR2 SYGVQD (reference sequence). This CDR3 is CASSDGGLDTEAFF. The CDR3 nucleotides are TGCGCCAGCAGTGACGGGGGACTAGACACTGAAGCTTTCTTT.

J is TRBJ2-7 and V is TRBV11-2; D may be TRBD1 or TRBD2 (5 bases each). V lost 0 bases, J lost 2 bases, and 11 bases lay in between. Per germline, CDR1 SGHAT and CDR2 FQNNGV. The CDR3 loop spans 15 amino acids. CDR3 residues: CASSLDMRGPYEQYF. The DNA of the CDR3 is TGTGCCAGCAGCTTAGATATGAGGGGTCCCTACGAGCAGTACTTC.

The DNA of the CDR3 is TGTGCCAGCAGCTCGCCAGGCGCTGAGAATGAAAAACTGTTTTTT. Translation: CASSSPGAENEKLFF. The chain recombines TRBV7-8 with TRBJ1-4; D not certain. CDR3 length: 15 residues. Germline CDR1 reads SGHVS; CDR2 reads FQNEAQ. Trimming removed 4 bases from V and 5 bases from J, with 14 bases in between. The full variable domain, rest sourced from reference TRBV7-8 and TRBJ1-4, is GAGVSQSPRYKVAKRGQDVALRCDPISGHVSLFWYQQALGQGPEFLTYFQNEAQLDKSGLPSDRFFAERPEGSVSTLKIQRTQQEDSAVYLCASSSPGAENEKLFFGSGTQLSVL.

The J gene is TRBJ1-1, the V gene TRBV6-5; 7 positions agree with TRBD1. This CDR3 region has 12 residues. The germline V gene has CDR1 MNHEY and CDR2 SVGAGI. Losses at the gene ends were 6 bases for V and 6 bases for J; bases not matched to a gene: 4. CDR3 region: CASRRDRAEAFF. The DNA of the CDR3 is TGTGCCAGCAGGCGCGACAGGGCTGAAGCTTTCTTT.

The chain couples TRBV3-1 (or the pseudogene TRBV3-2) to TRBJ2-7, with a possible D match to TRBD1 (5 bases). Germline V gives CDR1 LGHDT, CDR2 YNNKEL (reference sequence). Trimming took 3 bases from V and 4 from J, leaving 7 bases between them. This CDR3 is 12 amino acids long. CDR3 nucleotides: TGTGCCAGCAGCCACGACAGTTACGAGCAGTACTTC. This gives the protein CASSHDSYEQYF.

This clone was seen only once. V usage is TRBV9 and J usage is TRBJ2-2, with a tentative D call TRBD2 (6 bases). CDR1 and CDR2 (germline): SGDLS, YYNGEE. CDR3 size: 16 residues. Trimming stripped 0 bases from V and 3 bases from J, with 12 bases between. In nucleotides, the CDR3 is TGTGCCAGCAGCGTAGAGGCGGGGACTTACACCGGGGAGCTGTTTTTT. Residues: CASSVEAGTYTGELFF.

The CDR3 DNA follows: TGCAGCGTTGTCTCTGGGTTAAGCAATCAGCCCCAGCATTTT. Translating it yields CSVVSGLSNQPQHF. The rearrangement uses TRBV29-1 and TRBJ1-5; no definite D call. The germline V and J ends were trimmed by 4 bases and 1 base, with 11 bases remaining between them. From germline, CDR1 is SQVTM and CDR2 ANQGSEA. CDR3 length equals 14 residues.

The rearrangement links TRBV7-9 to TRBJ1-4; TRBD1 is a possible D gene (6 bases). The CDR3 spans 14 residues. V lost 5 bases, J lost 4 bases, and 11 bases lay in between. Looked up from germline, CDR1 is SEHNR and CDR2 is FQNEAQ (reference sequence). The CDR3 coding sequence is TGTGCCAGCAGCAAGGGGGACGGTAATGAAAAACTGTTTTTT. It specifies CASSKGDGNEKLFF.

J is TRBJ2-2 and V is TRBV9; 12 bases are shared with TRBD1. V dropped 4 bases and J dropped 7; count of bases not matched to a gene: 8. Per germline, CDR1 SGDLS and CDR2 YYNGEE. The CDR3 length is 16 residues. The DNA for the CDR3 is TGTGCCAGCAGCCTCGGGACAGGGGGCTTTGGCGGGGAGCTGTTTTTT. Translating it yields CASSLGTGGFGGELFF.

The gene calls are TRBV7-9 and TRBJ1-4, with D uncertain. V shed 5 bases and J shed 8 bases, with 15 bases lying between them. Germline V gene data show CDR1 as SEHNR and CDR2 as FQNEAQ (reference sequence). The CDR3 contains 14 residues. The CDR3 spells CASSAGLLGEKLFF. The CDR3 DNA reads TGTGCCAGCAGCGCCGGTCTACTCGGAGAAAAACTGTTTTTT.

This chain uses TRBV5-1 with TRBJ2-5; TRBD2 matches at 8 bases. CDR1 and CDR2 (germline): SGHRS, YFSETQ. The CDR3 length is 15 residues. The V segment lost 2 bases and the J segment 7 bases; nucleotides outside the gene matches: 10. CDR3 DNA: TGCGCCAGCAGCTTCGACGGCGGGAGGCGGGGGACCCAGTACTTC. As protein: CASSFDGGRRGTQYF.

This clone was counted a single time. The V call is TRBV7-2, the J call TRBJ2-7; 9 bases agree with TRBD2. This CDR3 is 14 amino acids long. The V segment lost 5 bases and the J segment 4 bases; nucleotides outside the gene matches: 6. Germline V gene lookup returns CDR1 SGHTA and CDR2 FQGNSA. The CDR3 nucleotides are TGTGCCAGCAGCCCCACGACTAGCGGTTACGAGCAGTACTTC. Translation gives CASSPTTSGYEQYF.

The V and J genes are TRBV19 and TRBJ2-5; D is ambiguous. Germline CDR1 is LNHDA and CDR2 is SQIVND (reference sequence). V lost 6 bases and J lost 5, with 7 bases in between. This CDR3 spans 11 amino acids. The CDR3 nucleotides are TGTGCCAGTAGAGGGTGGGAGACCCAGTACTTC. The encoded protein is CASRGWETQYF.

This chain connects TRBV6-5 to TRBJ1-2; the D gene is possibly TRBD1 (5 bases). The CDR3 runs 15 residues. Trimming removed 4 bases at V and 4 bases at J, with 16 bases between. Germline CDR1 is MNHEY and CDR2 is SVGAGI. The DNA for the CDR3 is TGTGCCAGCAGTTTATCGAGCAGGGACTTCTATGGCTACACCTTC. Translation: CASSLSSRDFYGYTF.

The CDR3 protein is CASSRLANEQFF. The CDR3 nucleotides are TGTGCCAGTAGTCGCCTAGCCAATGAGCAGTTCTTC. V gene TRBV19 combines with J gene TRBJ2-1, with a possible D match to TRBD2 (5 bases). The V gene's germline CDR1 is LNHDA and CDR2 SQIVND (reference sequence). Trimming left V 5 bases short and J 6 bases short, with 8 bases between. The CDR3 extends over 12 amino acids.

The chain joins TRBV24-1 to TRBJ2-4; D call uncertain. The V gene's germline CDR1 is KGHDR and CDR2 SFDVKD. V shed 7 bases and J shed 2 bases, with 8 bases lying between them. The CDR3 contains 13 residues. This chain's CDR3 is CATSGDPKNIQYF. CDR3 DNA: TGTGCCACCAGCGGAGACCCCAAAAACATTCAGTACTTC.

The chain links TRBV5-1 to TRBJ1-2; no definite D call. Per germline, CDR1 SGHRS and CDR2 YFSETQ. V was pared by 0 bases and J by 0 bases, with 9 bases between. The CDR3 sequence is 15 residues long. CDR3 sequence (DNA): TGCGCCAGCAGCTTGGCCCTAGGTTCTAACTATGGCTACACCTTC. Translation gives CASSLALGSNYGYTF.

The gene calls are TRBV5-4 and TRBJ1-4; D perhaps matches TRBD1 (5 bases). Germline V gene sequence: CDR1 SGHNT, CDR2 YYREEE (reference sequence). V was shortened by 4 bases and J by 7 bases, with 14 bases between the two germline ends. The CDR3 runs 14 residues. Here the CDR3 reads CASSGWGYGEKLFF. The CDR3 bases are TGTGCCAGCAGCGGGTGGGGGTATGGTGAAAAACTGTTTTTT.

The CDR3 protein is CASSRGLAGAAGTDTQYF. The DNA of the CDR3 is TGTGCCAGCAGCCGCGGACTAGCGGGGGCCGCTGGGACAGATACGCAGTATTTT. V is TRBV7-3 and J is TRBJ2-3; 13 bases fit TRBD2. V lost 5 bases, J lost 3 bases, and 11 bases stayed unmatched. The CDR3 sequence is 18 residues long. The V gene's germline CDR1 is SGHTA and CDR2 FQGTGA.